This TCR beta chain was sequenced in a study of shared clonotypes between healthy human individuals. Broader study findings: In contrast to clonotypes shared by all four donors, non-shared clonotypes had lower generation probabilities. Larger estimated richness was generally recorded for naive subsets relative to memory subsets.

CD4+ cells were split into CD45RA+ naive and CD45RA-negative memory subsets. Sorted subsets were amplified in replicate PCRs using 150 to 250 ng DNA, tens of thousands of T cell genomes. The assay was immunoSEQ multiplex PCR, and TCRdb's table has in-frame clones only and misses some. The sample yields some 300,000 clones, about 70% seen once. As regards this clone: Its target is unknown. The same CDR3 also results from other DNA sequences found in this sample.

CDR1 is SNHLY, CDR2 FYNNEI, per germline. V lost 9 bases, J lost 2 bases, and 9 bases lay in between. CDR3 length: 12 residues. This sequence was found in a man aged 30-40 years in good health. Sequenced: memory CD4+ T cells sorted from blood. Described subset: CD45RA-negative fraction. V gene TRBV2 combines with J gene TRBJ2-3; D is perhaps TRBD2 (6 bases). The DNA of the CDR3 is TGTGCCAGTGGGGACTCCACAGATACGCAGTATTTT. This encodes CASGDSTDTQYF. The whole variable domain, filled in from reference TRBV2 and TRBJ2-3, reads EPEVTQTPSHQVTQMGQEVILRCVPISNHLYFYWYRQILGQKVEFLVSFYNNEISEKSEIFDDQFSVERPDGSNFTLKIRSTKLEDSAMYFCASGDSTDTQYFGPGTRLTVL.